The 15 T cell receptor beta chains given below trace back to one sample, sequenced in a study of blood T cell repertoires in COVID-19. Here immunoSEQ multiplex PCR was the method, and the copy in TCRdb shows in-frame clones only, minus some. The sample includes tens of thousands of clones, around nine tenths of them seen just once. Source material: peripheral blood. Receptors originate from a woman in her 70s with acute or convalescent COVID-19.

This chain uses TRBV2 with TRBJ2-1; 7 nucleotides match TRBD1. CDR1 and CDR2 from the germline V gene are SNHLY and FYNNEI. This CDR3 spans 13 amino acids. J lost 5 bases, V lost 8 bases, and 6 bases had no gene match. The CDR3 DNA reads as TGTGCCAGCGGCCGGGACAGACACAATGAGCAGTTCTTC. Translation: CASGRDRHNEQFF.

This clone was seen only once. V and J are TRBV4-1 and TRBJ2-3; unclear D gene. CDR1 and CDR2 from the germline V gene are MGHRA and YSYEKL. V lost 2 bases and J 0 bases, leaving 6 bases between the germline ends. The CDR3 runs to 14 residues. The CDR3 sequence is CASSQQTSTDTQYF. The CDR3 DNA reads as TGCGCCAGCAGCCAACAGACTAGCACAGATACGCAGTATTTT.

J is TRBJ1-2 and V is TRBV5-1, with 10 positions matching TRBD1. Germline CDR1 and CDR2: SGHRS and YFSETQ. Unmatched junction bases numbered 3, after V lost 0 bases and J lost 4 bases. The CDR3 runs 15 residues. The CDR3 DNA is TGCGCCAGCAGCTTGGGGGACAGGGGAATCTATGGCTACACCTTC. Its translation: CASSLGDRGIYGYTF.

This chain uses TRBV6-6 with TRBJ2-2, with 7 bases aligning to TRBD2. This CDR3 has 16 residues. Losses at the gene ends were 2 bases for V and 1 base for J; bases not matched to a gene: 4. The germline V gene has CDR1 MNHNY and CDR2 SVGAGI (reference sequence). In DNA, the CDR3 is TGTGCCAGCAGTTACCGGTCGGGAGGGAACACCGGGGAGCTGTTTTTT. Translating it yields CASSYRSGGNTGELFF.

This chain uses TRBV10-1 with TRBJ2-2; 10 nucleotides match TRBD1. This CDR3 has 17 amino acids. The V gene end was trimmed by 6 bases and the J gene end by 0 bases; junction bases not matched to a gene: 7. CDR1 and CDR2 from the germline V gene are WNHNN and SYGVQD (reference sequence). The CDR3 reads CASSAPGQGSNTGELFF. DNA of the CDR3: TGCGCCAGCAGCGCCCCGGGACAGGGGTCGAACACCGGGGAGCTGTTTTTT.

The chain recombines TRBV5-4 with TRBJ1-2; 9 nucleotides match TRBD1. The CDR3 is 14 amino acids. Germline-derived CDR1 and CDR2 are SGHNT and YYREEE (reference sequence). The junction had 4 bases not matched to a gene; V was cut back by 0 bases and J by 7 bases. CDR3 sequence reads: CASSLGQGVFGYTF. CDR3 nucleotides: TGTGCCAGCAGCTTGGGACAGGGGGTCTTTGGCTACACCTTC.

The CDR3 DNA follows: TGTGCCAGCAGCCGCGGGGGTCCCTATAATGAAAAACTGTTTTTT. It specifies CASSRGGPYNEKLFF. The chain links TRBV21-1 to TRBJ1-4. TRBV21-1 is annotated as a pseudogene. The CDR3 has 15 amino acids.

The chain combines TRBV9 with TRBJ1-2, with 9 bases aligning to TRBD1. The germline V gene has CDR1 SGDLS and CDR2 YYNGEE. The CDR3 totals 15 residues. V was clipped by 3 bases and J by 7 bases; unmatched bases: 10. DNA of the CDR3: TGTGCCAGCAGCGCCGCTGCCGGGACAGGGCTTGGCTACACCTTC. Protein: CASSAAAGTGLGYTF.

The chain has TRBV19 and TRBJ1-5; the match to TRBD1 covers 9 bases. Unmatched junction bases numbered 5, after V lost 5 bases and J lost 3 bases. In germline, CDR1 is LNHDA, CDR2 SQIVND (reference sequence). The CDR3 covers 15 residues. CDR3 in DNA: TGTGCCAGTAGTCACACAGGGGGCTTCAATCAGCCCCAGCATTTT. Translation gives CASSHTGGFNQPQHF. Looking up the rest from reference TRBV19 and TRBJ1-5 gives the full variable domain: DGGITQSPKYLFRKEGQNVTLSCEQNLNHDAMYWYRQDPGQGLRLIYYSQIVNDFQKGDIAEGYSVSREKKESFPLTVTSAQKNPTAFYLCASSHTGGFNQPQHFGDGTRLSIL.

Concerning this clone: The same CDR3 arises from other DNA sequences in this sample as well. V usage is TRBV14 and J usage is TRBJ2-7, with a weak D call TRBD2 (5 bases). CDR3 length: 14 residues. The germline V and J ends were trimmed by 1 base and 3 bases, with 10 bases remaining between them. The germline V gene encodes CDR1 SGHDN and CDR2 FVKESK. The CDR3 DNA is TGTGCCAGCAGCCAAGGAAGAGGACTCTACGAGCAGTACGTC. Translated, it gives CASSQGRGLYEQYV.

The rearrangement joins TRBV27 to TRBJ2-1, with 10 nucleotides matching TRBD2. Germline V gene sequence: CDR1 MNHEY, CDR2 SMNVEV (reference sequence). J gave up 8 bases and V 5 bases, and 3 bases lay outside the gene matches. The CDR3 is 13 residues long. CDR3 loop: CASSTSGDYEQFF. The CDR3, as DNA: TGTGCCAGCAGTACTAGCGGGGACTATGAGCAGTTCTTC.

This clone was found once. The chain combines TRBV10-3 with TRBJ1-6, with unresolved D. Germline lookup yields CDR1 ENHRY and CDR2 SYGVKD. The CDR3 length is 18 residues. Between the trimmed V and J ends, which lost 7 bases and 0 bases, there was a span of 19 bases. This chain's CDR3 is CAITLGRRNSSYNSPLHF. The CDR3 nucleotides are TGTGCCATCACCCTCGGACGGAGGAATAGCTCCTATAATTCACCCCTCCACTTT.

The chain has TRBV25-1 and TRBJ1-5; 8 bases match TRBD1. The CDR3 is 13 amino acids. V lost 5 bases, J lost 6 bases, and 3 bases stayed unmatched. Looked up from germline, CDR1 is MGHDK and CDR2 is SYGVNS. In DNA form, the CDR3 reads TGTGCCAGCAGTCAGGGGGCTGTTCAGCCCCAGCATTTT. Its protein is CASSQGAVQPQHF.

This clone was detected only a few times. The genes are TRBV5-1 and TRBJ2-6, with a tentative D call TRBD2 (5 bases). Trimming took 6 bases from V and 2 from J, leaving 6 bases between them. The CDR3 contains 13 residues. The germline V gene encodes CDR1 SGHRS and CDR2 YFSETQ. The DNA of the CDR3 is TGCGCCAGCATCGGGGCTGGGGCCAACGTCCTGACTTTC. The encoded protein is CASIGAGANVLTF. The variable domain in full, with the rest retrieved from reference TRBV5-1 and TRBJ2-6, is KAGVTQTPRYLIKTRGQQVTLSCSPISGHRSVSWYQQTPGQGLQFLFEYFSETQRNKGNFPGRFSGRQFSNSRSEMNVSTLELGDSALYLCASIGAGANVLTFGAGSRLTVL.

The V call is TRBV24-1, the J call TRBJ1-5; D gene unclear. Trimming removed 6 bases at V and 4 bases at J, with 6 bases between. CDR1 is KGHDR and CDR2 is SFDVKD in the germline V gene. The CDR3 sequence is 12 residues long. The CDR3 nucleotides are TGTGCCACCAGTACAGAGAATCAGCCCCAGCATTTT. It encodes CATSTENQPQHF.